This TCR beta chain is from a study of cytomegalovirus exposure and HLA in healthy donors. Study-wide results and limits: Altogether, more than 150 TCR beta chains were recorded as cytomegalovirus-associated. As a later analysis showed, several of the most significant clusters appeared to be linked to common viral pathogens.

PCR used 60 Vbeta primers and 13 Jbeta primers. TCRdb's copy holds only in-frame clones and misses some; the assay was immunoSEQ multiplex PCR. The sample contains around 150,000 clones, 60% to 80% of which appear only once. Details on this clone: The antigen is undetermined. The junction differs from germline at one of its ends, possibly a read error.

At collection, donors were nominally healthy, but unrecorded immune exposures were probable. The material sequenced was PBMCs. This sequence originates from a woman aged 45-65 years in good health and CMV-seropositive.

The CDR3 here is CASSSGRGGIPPDF. The CDR3 nucleotides are TGTGCCAGCTCCAGTGGGCGGGGGGGCATTCCCCCAGACTTC. This rearrangement joins TRBV2 to TRBJ2-7; 9 bases line up with TRBD2. From germline, CDR1 is SNHLY and CDR2 FYNNEI. CDR3 size: 14 residues.